The 21 T cell receptor beta chains below were found in one sample sequenced in a study of response to subunit inactivated influenza vaccine. TCRdb independently ran MiXCR on the RT-PCR reads; one entry per CDR3 protein. The sample contains roughly 650,000 distinct CDR3 sequences, 14% of which appear only once. The sample was PBMCs from blood, taken 14 to 15 days before vaccination. These receptor sequences come from a man aged 50 or older who received an inactivated influenza vaccine.

This clonotype was recorded at least ten times. This chain connects TRBV12-3 or TRBV12-4 to TRBJ2-2; the D gene is possibly TRBD1 (6 bases). Trimming removed 3 bases at V and 5 bases at J, with 10 bases between. The CDR3 runs to 14 residues. For the CDR3, the DNA is TGTGCCAGCAGTTTTCAGGGGCCTACCGGGGAGCTGTTTTTT. The encoded protein is CASSFQGPTGELFF.

V and J are TRBV7-9 and TRBJ2-7, with TRBD1 as a possible D gene (6 bases). Germline CDR1 reads SEHNR; CDR2 reads FQNEAQ (reference sequence). Trimming stripped 4 bases from V and 3 bases from J, with 16 bases between. The CDR3 has 15 residues. The DNA of the CDR3 is TGTGCCAGCAGCTCCTGGCAGGGGACCGTCTACGAGCAGTACTTC. Translated: CASSSWQGTVYEQYF.

The V call is TRBV11-1, the J call TRBJ2-7; no clear D. V lost 4 bases to trimming and J lost 3 bases, with 10 bases between them. This CDR3 is built from 13 residues. Germline CDR1 is SGHAT and CDR2 is FQDESV (reference sequence). CDR3 nucleotide sequence: TGTGCCAGCAGCTCGCCAGTCAACTACGAGCAGTACTTC. Amino acids: CASSSPVNYEQYF. The full variable domain, in which reference TRBV11-1 and TRBJ2-7 provide the parts outside the CDR3, is EAEVAQSPRYKITEKSQAVAFWCDPISGHATLYWYRQILGQGPELLVQFQDESVVDDSQLPKDRFSAERLKGVDSTLKIQPAELGDSAMYLCASSSPVNYEQYFGPGTRLTVT.

This clonotype was seen more than once but under ten times. This chain connects TRBV20-1 to TRBJ1-1, with TRBD1 identical over 8 bases. The CDR3 is 14 residues long. Trimming removed 6 bases from V and 4 bases from J; junction bases left unmatched: 10. The germline V gene encodes CDR1 DFQATT and CDR2 SNEGSKA (reference sequence). The CDR3 DNA is TGCAGTGCGCTACATGGACAGGGCGTCACTGAAGCTTTCTTT. Translating gives CSALHGQGVTEAFF.

The chain joins TRBV5-1 to TRBJ2-5; 8 nucleotides match TRBD1. With V trimmed by 4 bases and J by 5 bases, 7 bases remained unmatched. The length of the CDR3 is 14 residues. Germline lookup yields CDR1 SGHRS and CDR2 YFSETQ. For the CDR3, the DNA is TGCGCCAGCAGCGCGTCTACAGGGGGGGAGACCCAGTACTTC. It codes for CASSASTGGETQYF.

This clonotype has only a few counts. The chain carries TRBV15 and TRBJ2-7, with D possibly being TRBD1 (5 bases). CDR1 LNHNV and CDR2 YYDKDF come from the germline V gene (reference sequence). V lost 1 base, J lost 0 bases, and 13 bases lay in between. The CDR3 is 16 residues long. CDR3 in amino acids: CATSRGGARSSYEQYF. The CDR3 DNA follows: TGTGCCACCAGCAGAGGTGGGGCGAGGAGCTCCTACGAGCAGTACTTC.

This clonotype appeared a few times. The genes are TRBV4-3 and TRBJ1-1, with TRBD1 matching over 7 bases. The CDR3 covers 13 residues. The germline V gene encodes CDR1 LGHNA and CDR2 YSLEER. Trimming cost V 5 bases and J 6 bases; bases outside gene matches: 6. CDR3 sequence (DNA): TGCGCCAGCAGCACAGGGGTCAAGGCTGAAGCTTTCTTT. Protein product: CASSTGVKAEAFF.

This clonotype has only a few counts. This sequence joins TRBV30 and TRBJ1-1; D remains ambiguous. V lost 3 bases and J lost 4, with 18 bases in between. Germline V gene sequence: CDR1 GTSNPN, CDR2 SVGIG (reference sequence). The CDR3 has 15 amino acids. This CDR3 reads CAWSASRLIGTEAFF. DNA for the CDR3: TGTGCCTGGAGCGCCTCGAGGCTTATCGGCACTGAAGCTTTCTTT.

This clonotype was seen a few times. This rearrangement joins TRBV20-1 to TRBJ2-7, with TRBD2 matching over 13 bases. The trim removed 3 bases at V and 6 bases at J, leaving 5 bases unmatched. Germline V gene data show CDR1 as DFQATT and CDR2 as SNEGSKA (reference sequence). The CDR3 contains 14 residues. CDR3 sequence reads: CSARRTSGSREQYF. As DNA, the CDR3 is TGCAGTGCTAGGAGGACTAGCGGGAGCCGCGAGCAGTACTTC.

This clonotype appeared a few times. CDR3 in amino acids: CSATSPSGVHNEQFF. The CDR3 region has the DNA TGCAGTGCGACAAGCCCTAGCGGAGTCCACAATGAGCAGTTCTTC. This chain joins TRBV20-1 and TRBJ2-1; 7 bases line up with TRBD2. V was clipped by 6 bases and J by 5 bases; unmatched bases: 13. The CDR3 length is 15 residues. Germline CDR1 reads DFQATT; CDR2 reads SNEGSKA (reference sequence).

This clonotype was found a few times. The chain carries TRBV9 and TRBJ1-2; no definite D call. The V end was cut by 4 bases, the J end by 2 bases, with 9 bases between. CDR3 length equals 13 residues. Germline CDR1 reads SGDLS; CDR2 reads YYNGEE. The CDR3: CASSPEVNYGYTF. The CDR3 bases are TGTGCCAGCAGCCCCGAGGTGAACTATGGCTACACCTTC.

There are a few counts of this clonotype. The V gene is TRBV12-1, the J gene TRBJ2-7. TRBV12-1 is given as a pseudogene. The CDR3 loop spans 10 amino acids. Here the CDR3 DNA reads TGTGCCAGCACCCGAGGCGAGCAGTACTTC. Encoded protein: CASTRGEQYF.

Ten or more counts support this clonotype. This chain joins TRBV24-1 and TRBJ2-3; D is perhaps TRBD1 (5 bases). The CDR3 is 15 amino acids. Looked up from germline, CDR1 is KGHDR and CDR2 is SFDVKD. V lost 1 base, J lost 6 bases, and 13 bases lay in between. CDR3 DNA: TGTGCCACCAGTGATTTCGGCCAGGGAAGCGATACGCAGTATTTT. Translated, it gives CATSDFGQGSDTQYF.

This clonotype was found a few times. The V and J genes are TRBV10-3 and TRBJ2-5; TRBD1 matches at 10 bases. This CDR3 comprises 14 residues. The germline CDR1 and CDR2 sequences are ENHRY and SYGVKD. V lost 4 bases and J lost 3; bases outside the gene matches: 2. As DNA, the CDR3 is TGTGCCATCAGTGCCGGGACAGGGGAAGAGACCCAGTACTTC. This translates into CAISAGTGEETQYF.

This rearrangement joins TRBV7-2 to TRBJ2-1; 8 bases are shared with TRBD1. The trim removed 6 bases at V and 7 bases at J, leaving 8 bases unmatched. CDR1 SGHTA and CDR2 FQGNSA come from the germline V gene. This CDR3 is 14 amino acids long. The CDR3 spells CASSWGQAANEQFF. For the CDR3, the DNA is TGTGCCAGCAGTTGGGGACAGGCGGCTAATGAGCAGTTCTTC.

This clonotype was seen a handful of times. This rearrangement joins TRBV4-1 to TRBJ2-7; D gene ambiguous. Germline V gives CDR1 MGHRA, CDR2 YSYEKL. The CDR3 contains 15 residues. V shed 1 base and J shed 1 base, with 11 bases lying between them. The CDR3 sequence: CASSQGVELSYEQYF. The CDR3 DNA is TGCGCCAGCAGCCAAGGAGTTGAACTTTCCTACGAGCAGTACTTC.

This clonotype was detected many times. The chain is built from TRBV12-3 or TRBV12-4 and TRBJ1-5, with 8 bases aligning to TRBD1. J lost 3 bases, V lost 6 bases, and 13 bases had no gene match. The CDR3 contains 17 residues. This CDR3 reads CASSPTGARGINQPQHF. As DNA, the CDR3 is TGTGCCAGCAGCCCGACAGGGGCCCGAGGCATCAATCAGCCCCAGCATTTT.

Only a few counts were recorded for this clonotype. This chain links TRBV20-1 with TRBJ2-7; D call uncertain. Trimming took 0 bases from V and 0 from J, leaving 12 bases between them. This CDR3 spans 15 amino acids. Germline lookup yields CDR1 DFQATT and CDR2 SNEGSKA (reference sequence). The CDR3 loop reads CSARDLDGASYEQYF. The CDR3 DNA is TGCAGTGCTAGAGATTTGGACGGAGCCTCCTACGAGCAGTACTTC.

This clonotype was counted between two and nine times. V and J are TRBV4-3 and TRBJ2-7, with D hard to call. Germline-derived CDR1 and CDR2 are LGHNA and YSLEER. V gave up 0 bases and J gave up 7 bases, with 7 bases separating them. This CDR3 has 12 amino acids. The CDR3: CASSQDRQEQYF. The CDR3 DNA sequence: TGCGCCAGCAGCCAAGATCGCCAGGAGCAGTACTTC.

Ten or more counts support this clonotype. The chain is built from TRBV30 and TRBJ2-2; 7 positions agree with TRBD1. After removal of 2 bases from V and 3 bases from J, the junction contained 0 bases not matched to a gene. This CDR3 region has 13 residues. Germline V gives CDR1 GTSNPN, CDR2 SVGIG (reference sequence). The CDR3 DNA is TGTGCCTGGAGTCAGGGGGACACCGGGGAGCTGTTTTTT. Translated, it gives CAWSQGDTGELFF.

The chain is built from TRBV28 and TRBJ2-5; 10 nucleotides agree with TRBD2. The germline V gene encodes CDR1 MDHEN and CDR2 SYDVKM. This CDR3 is built from 14 residues. Trimming took 6 bases from V and 4 from J; bases not matched to a gene: 5. DNA for the CDR3: TGTGCCAGCAGGACTAGCGGGCAGATAGAGACCCAGTACTTC. Translating gives CASRTSGQIETQYF.